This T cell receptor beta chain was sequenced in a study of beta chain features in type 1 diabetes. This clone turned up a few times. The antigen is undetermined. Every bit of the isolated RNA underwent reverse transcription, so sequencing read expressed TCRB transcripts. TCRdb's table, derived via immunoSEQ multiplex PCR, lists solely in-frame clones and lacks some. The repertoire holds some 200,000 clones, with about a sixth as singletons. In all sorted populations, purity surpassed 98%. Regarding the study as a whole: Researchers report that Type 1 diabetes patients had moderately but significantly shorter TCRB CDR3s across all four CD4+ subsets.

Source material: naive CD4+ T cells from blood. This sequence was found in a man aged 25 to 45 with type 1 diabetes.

CDR3: CSVGGLLQETQYF. In DNA form, the CDR3 reads TGCAGCGTTGGGGGCCTCCTCCAAGAGACCCAGTACTTC. The chain has TRBV29-1 and TRBJ2-5; D possibly corresponds to TRBD1 (5 bases). V lost 4 bases, J lost 1 base, and 10 bases lay in between. CDR3 length: 13 residues. The germline gives CDR1 SQVTM, CDR2 ANQGSEA. Drawing the rest from reference TRBV29-1 and TRBJ2-5, the complete variable domain is SAVISQKPSRDICQRGTSLTIQCQVDSQVTMMFWYRQQPGQSLTLIATANQGSEATYESGFVIDKFPISRPNLTFSTLTVSNMSPEDSSIYLCSVGGLLQETQYFGPGTRLLVL.